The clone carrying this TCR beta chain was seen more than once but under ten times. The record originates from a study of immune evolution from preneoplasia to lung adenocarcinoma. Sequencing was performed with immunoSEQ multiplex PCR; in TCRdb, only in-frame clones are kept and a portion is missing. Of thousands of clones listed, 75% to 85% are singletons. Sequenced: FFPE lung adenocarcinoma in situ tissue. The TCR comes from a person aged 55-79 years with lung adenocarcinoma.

The CDR3 nucleotides read TGTGCCAGCAGCTTTAGCGGGGGGGCGTTTGAGACCCAGTACTTC. Translated: CASSFSGGAFETQYF. The chain carries TRBV7-8 and TRBJ2-5; 11 bases agree with TRBD2. V dropped 3 bases and J dropped 5; count of bases not matched to a gene: 5. The CDR3 is made up of 15 amino acids. CDR1 and CDR2 from the germline V gene are SGHVS and FQNEAQ. The full variable domain, with the rest looked up from reference TRBV7-8 and TRBJ2-5, is GAGVSQSPRYKVAKRGQDVALRCDPISGHVSLFWYQQALGQGPEFLTYFQNEAQLDKSGLPSDRFFAERPEGSVSTLKIQRTQQEDSAVYLCASSFSGGAFETQYFGPGTRLLVL.